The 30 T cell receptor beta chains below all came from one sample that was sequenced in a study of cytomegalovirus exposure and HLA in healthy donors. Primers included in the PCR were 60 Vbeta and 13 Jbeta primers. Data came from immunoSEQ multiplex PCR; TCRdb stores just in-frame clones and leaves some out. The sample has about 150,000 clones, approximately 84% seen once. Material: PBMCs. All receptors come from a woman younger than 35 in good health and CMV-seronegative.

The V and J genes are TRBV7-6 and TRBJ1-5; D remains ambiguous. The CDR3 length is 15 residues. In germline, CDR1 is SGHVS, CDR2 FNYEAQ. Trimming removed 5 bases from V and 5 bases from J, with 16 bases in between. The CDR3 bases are TGTGCCAGCAGCCTTGGGTGGAGGTCGGATCAGCCCCAGCATTTT. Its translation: CASSLGWRSDQPQHF.

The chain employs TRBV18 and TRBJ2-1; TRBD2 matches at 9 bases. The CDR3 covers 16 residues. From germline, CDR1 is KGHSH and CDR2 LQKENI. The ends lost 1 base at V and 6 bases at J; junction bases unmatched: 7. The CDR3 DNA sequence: TGTGCCAGCTCACCACTTGGCGGGAGGGTCCGCAATGAGCAGTTCTTC. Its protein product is CASSPLGGRVRNEQFF.

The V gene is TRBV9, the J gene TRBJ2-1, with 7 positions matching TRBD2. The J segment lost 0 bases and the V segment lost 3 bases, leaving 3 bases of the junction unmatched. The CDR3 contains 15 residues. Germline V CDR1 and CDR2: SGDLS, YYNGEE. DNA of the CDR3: TGTGCCAGCAGCGATAGCGGGCACTCCTACAATGAGCAGTTCTTC. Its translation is CASSDSGHSYNEQFF.

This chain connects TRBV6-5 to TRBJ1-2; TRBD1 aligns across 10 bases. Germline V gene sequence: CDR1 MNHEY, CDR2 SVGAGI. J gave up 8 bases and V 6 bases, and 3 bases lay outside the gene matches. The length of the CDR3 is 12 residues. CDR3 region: CASRTGGGGYTF. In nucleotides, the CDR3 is TGTGCCAGCAGGACAGGGGGCGGAGGCTACACCTTC.

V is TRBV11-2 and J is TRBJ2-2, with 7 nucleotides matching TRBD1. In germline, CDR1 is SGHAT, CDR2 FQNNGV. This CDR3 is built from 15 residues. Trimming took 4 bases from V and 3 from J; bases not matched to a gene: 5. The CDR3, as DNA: TGTGCCAGCAGCTCCGGACAGGTCTACACCGGGGAGCTGTTTTTT. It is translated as CASSSGQVYTGELFF.

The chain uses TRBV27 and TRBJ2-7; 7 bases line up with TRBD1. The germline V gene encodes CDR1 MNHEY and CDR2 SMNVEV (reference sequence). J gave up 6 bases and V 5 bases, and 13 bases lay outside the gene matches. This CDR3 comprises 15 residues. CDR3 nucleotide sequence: TGTGCCAGCAGTGGCGGACAGAGTAACAGGGGCGAGCAGTACTTC. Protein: CASSGGQSNRGEQYF.

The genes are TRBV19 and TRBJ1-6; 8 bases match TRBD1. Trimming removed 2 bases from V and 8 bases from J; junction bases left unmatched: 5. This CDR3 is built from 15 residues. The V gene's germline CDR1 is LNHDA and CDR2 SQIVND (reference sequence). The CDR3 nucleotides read TGTGCCAGTAGTATAACCGAGACAGGGGATTCACCCCTCCACTTT. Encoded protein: CASSITETGDSPLHF. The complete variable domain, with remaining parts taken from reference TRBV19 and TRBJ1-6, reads DGGITQSPKYLFRKEGQNVTLSCEQNLNHDAMYWYRQDPGQGLRLIYYSQIVNDFQKGDIAEGYSVSREKKESFPLTVTSAQKNPTAFYLCASSITETGDSPLHFGNGTRLTVT.

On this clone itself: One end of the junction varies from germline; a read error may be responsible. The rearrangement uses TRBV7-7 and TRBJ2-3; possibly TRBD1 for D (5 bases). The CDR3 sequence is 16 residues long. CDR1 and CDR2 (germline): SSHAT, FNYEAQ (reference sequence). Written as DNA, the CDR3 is TGTGCTAGCAGCTTAGGAAGTGGCAGGGACACAGATACGCAGTATTTT. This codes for CASSLGSGRDTDTQYF.

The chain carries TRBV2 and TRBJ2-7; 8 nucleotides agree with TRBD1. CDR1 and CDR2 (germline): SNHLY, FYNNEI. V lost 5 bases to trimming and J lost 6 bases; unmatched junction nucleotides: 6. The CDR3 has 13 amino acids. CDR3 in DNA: TGTGCCAGCAGTTACCGGACAGGGAGCGAGCAGTACTTC. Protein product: CASSYRTGSEQYF. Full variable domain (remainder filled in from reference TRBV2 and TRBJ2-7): EPEVTQTPSHQVTQMGQEVILRCVPISNHLYFYWYRQILGQKVEFLVSFYNNEISEKSEIFDDQFSVERPDGSNFTLKIRSTKLEDSAMYFCASSYRTGSEQYFGPGTRLTVT.

CDR3 nucleotides: TGTGCCAGCAGCTTGGATTCTTGGGCAGCTCGACATGGCTACACCTTC. It codes for CASSLDSWAARHGYTF. The V call is TRBV5-4, the J call TRBJ1-2; D is undetermined. The CDR3 spans 16 residues. The germline V gene has CDR1 SGHNT and CDR2 YYREEE (reference sequence). V dropped 0 bases and J dropped 6 bases, with 18 bases sitting between them.

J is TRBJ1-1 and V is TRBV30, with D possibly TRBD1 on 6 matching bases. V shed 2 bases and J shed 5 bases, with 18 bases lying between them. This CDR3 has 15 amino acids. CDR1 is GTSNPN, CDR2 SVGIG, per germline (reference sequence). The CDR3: CAWSPTGGRGTEAFF. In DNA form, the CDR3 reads TGTGCCTGGAGTCCCACCGGGGGGCGGGGGACTGAAGCTTTCTTT.

DNA of the CDR3: TGTGCCAGCAGCCCCCCTGGGCAGGTTAATGAAAAACTGTTTTTT. Residues: CASSPPGQVNEKLFF. The chain joins TRBV7-9 to TRBJ1-4; D ambiguous. Trimming removed 5 bases from V and 4 bases from J, with 14 bases in between. In germline, CDR1 is SEHNR, CDR2 FQNEAQ (reference sequence). The CDR3 is made up of 15 amino acids.

The CDR3 coding sequence is TGTGCCAGCAGAACCCCAAGGGGGGGTTGGGAAAAACTGTTTTTT. Translation gives CASRTPRGGWEKLFF. The rearrangement uses TRBV28 and TRBJ1-4, with D perhaps TRBD1 (6 bases). V was trimmed by 6 bases and J by 8 bases, leaving 19 bases between them. Germline V CDR1 and CDR2: MDHEN, SYDVKM. CDR3 size: 15 residues.

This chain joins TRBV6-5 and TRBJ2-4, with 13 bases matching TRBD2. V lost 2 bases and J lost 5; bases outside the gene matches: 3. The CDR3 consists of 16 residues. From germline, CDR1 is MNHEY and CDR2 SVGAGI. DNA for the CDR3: TGTGCCAGCAGTTACGGGACTAGCGGGGTTCAAAACATTCAGTACTTC. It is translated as CASSYGTSGVQNIQYF.

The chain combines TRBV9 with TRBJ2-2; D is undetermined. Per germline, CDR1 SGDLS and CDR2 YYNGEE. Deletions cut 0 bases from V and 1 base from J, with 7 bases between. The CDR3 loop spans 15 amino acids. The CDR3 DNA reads TGTGCCAGCAGCGTAGACAGTCTGAACACCGGGGAGCTGTTTTTT. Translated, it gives CASSVDSLNTGELFF.

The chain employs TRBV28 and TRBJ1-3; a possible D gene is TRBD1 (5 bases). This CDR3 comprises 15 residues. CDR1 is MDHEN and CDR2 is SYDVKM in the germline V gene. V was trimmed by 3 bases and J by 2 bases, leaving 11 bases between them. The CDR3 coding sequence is TGTGCCAGCAGTTTCAACCGGGGGACTGGAAACACCATATATTTT. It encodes CASSFNRGTGNTIYF.

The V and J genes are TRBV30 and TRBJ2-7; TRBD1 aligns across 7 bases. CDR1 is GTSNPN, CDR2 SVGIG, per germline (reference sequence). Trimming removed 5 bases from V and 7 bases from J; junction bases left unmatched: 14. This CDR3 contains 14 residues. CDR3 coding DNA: TGTGCCTGGGAGGCCGGGACAGCCTTGGGGGAGCAGTACTTC. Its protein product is CAWEAGTALGEQYF.

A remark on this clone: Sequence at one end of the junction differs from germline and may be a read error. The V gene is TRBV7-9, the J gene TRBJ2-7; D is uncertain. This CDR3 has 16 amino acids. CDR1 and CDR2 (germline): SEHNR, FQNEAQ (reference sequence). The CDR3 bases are TGTTCCAGCATTTCACCCATGGCCGCAGGCCCCAGCGAGCAGTACTTC. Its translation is CSSISPMAAGPSEQYF.

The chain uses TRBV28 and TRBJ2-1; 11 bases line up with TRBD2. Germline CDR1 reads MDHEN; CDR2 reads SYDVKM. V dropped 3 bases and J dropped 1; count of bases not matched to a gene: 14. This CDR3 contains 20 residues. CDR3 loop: CASSFLTGTSGRGSYNEQFF. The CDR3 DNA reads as TGTGCCAGCAGTTTCTTGACCGGGACTAGCGGTAGAGGGTCCTACAATGAGCAGTTCTTC.

The chain's CDR3 is CASSVSTYNEQFF. For the CDR3, the DNA is TGTGCCAGCAGCGTTAGCACCTACAATGAGCAGTTCTTC. This chain connects TRBV6-6 to TRBJ2-1; no firm D call. V was shortened by 6 bases and J by 2 bases, with 8 bases between the two germline ends. Germline V gene lookup returns CDR1 MNHNY and CDR2 SVGAGI (reference sequence). The CDR3 contains 13 residues.

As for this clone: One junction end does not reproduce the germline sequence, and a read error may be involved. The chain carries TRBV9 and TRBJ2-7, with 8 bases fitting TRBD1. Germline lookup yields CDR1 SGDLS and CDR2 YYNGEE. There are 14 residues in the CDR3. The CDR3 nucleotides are TGTGTCAGCAGCGTAGGACAGGGCACCTACGAGCAGTACTTC. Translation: CVSSVGQGTYEQYF.

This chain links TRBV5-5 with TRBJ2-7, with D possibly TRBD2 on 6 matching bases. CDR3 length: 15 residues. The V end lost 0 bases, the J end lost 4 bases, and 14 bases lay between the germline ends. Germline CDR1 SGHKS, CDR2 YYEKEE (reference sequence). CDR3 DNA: TGTGCCAGCAGCTTGGGCGGCGAGGGAGGATACGAGCAGTACTTC. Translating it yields CASSLGGEGGYEQYF.

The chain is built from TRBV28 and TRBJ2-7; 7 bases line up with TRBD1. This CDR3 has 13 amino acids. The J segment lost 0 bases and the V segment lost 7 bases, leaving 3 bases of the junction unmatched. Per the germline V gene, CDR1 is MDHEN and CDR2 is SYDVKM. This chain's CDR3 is CASTRDSSYEQYF. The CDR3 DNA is TGTGCCAGCACTAGGGACAGCTCCTACGAGCAGTACTTC.

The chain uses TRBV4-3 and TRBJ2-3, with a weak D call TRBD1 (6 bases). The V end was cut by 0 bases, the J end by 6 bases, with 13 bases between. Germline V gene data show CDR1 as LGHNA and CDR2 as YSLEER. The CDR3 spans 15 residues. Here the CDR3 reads CASSQERGSGDTQYF. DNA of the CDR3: TGCGCCAGCAGCCAAGAGAGGGGGAGCGGCGATACGCAGTATTTT.

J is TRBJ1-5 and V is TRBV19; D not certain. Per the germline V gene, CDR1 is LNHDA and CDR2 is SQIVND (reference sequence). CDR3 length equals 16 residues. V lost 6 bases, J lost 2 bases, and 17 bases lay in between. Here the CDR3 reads CASRVGGNLGNQPQHF. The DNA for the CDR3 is TGTGCCAGTAGAGTTGGCGGCAACTTGGGCAATCAGCCCCAGCATTTT.

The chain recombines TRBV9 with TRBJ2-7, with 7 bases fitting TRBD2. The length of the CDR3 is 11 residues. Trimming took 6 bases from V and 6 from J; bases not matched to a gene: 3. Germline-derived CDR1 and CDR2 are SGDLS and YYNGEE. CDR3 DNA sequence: TGTGCCAGCACCTGGGAGGGCGAGCAGTACTTC. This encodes CASTWEGEQYF.

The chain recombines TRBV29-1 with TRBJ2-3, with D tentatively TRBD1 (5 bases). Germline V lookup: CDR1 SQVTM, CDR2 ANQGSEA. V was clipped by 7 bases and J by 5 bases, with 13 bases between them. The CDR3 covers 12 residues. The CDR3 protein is CSGSVQGDTQYF. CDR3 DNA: TGCAGCGGGAGTGTCCAGGGAGATACGCAGTATTTT.

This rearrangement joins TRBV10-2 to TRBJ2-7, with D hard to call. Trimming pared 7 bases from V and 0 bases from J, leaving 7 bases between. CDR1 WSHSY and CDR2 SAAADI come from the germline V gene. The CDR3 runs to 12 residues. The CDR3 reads CASNSNSYEQYF. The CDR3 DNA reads TGCGCCAGCAACAGTAACTCCTACGAGCAGTACTTC.

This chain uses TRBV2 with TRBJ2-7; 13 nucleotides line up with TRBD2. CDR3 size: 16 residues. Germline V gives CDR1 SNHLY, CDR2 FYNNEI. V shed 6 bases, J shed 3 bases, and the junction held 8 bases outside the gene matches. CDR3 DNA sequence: TGTGCCAGCAGCGGTACTGGGACTAGCGGGATCTACGAGCAGTACTTC. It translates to CASSGTGTSGIYEQYF. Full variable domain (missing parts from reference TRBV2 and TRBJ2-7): EPEVTQTPSHQVTQMGQEVILRCVPISNHLYFYWYRQILGQKVEFLVSFYNNEISEKSEIFDDQFSVERPDGSNFTLKIRSTKLEDSAMYFCASSGTGTSGIYEQYFGPGTRLTVT.

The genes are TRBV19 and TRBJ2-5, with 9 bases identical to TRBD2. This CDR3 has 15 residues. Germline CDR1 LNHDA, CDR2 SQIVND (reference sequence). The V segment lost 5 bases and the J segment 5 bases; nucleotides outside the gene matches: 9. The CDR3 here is CASSETASGEETQYF. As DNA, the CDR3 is TGTGCCAGTAGTGAGACGGCTAGCGGGGAGGAGACCCAGTACTTC. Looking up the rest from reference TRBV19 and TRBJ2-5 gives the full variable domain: DGGITQSPKYLFRKEGQNVTLSCEQNLNHDAMYWYRQDPGQGLRLIYYSQIVNDFQKGDIAEGYSVSREKKESFPLTVTSAQKNPTAFYLCASSETASGEETQYFGPGTRLLVL.